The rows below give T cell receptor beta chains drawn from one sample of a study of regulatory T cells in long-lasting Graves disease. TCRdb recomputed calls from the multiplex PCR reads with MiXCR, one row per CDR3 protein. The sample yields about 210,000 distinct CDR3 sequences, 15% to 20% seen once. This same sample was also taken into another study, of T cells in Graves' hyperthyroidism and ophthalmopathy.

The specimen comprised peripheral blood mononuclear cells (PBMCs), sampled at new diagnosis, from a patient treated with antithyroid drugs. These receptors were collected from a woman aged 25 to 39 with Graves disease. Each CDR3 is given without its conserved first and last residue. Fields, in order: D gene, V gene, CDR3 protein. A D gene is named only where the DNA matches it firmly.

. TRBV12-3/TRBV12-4 ASSPEGQGRGYT
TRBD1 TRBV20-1 SATGSIANYGYT
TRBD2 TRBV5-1 ASTSLYGGGETQY
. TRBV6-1 ASTSPGSGRNTIY
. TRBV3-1 ASSQELSNQPQH
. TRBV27 ASSLGLINEQF
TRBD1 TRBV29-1 SVVDRVTYEQY
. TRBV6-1 ASSAHTGISGGEKLF
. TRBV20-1 SARPGVQSPLH
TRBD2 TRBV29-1 SAGTSGFMGEQF
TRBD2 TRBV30 AWSLASGFYNEQF
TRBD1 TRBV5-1 ASSLAGTGKEKLF
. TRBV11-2 ASSQQGPYGYT
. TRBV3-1 ASSQGGGGNTEAF
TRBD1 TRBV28 ASSLGPGGPSTDTQY
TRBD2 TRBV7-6 ASSLVAGGTNTGELF
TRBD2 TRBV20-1 SASPIGLAGGLSSYNEQF
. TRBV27 ASFGVRGNEQF
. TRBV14 ASSQDPVPSNEQY
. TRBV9 ASSGGEPNTGELF
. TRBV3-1 ASSLRGSSTGELF
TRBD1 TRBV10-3 ATRQGDTGELF
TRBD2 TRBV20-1 SASPLAGDTDTQY
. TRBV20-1 SARIRTALEKNIQY
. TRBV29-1 SARTASSYEQY
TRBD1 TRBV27 ASSLSQGQGNSPLH
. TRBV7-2 ASSASQGFLETQY
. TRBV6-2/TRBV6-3 ASSSSGGSGANVLT
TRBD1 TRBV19 ASSSRWTGGRETQY